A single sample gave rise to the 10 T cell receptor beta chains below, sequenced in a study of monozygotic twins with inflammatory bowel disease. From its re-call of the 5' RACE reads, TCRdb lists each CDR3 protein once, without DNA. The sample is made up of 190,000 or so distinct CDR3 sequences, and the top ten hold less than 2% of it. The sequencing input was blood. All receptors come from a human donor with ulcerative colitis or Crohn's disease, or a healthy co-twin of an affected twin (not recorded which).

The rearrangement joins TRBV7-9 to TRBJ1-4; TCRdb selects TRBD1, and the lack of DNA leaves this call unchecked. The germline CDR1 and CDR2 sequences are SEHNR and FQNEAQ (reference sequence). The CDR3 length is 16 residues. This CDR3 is CASSFPNRPANEKLFF.

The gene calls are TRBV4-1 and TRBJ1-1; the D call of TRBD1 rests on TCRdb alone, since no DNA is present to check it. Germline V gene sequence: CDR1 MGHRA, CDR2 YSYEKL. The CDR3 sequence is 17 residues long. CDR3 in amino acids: CASSQRTLGAPGTEAFF.

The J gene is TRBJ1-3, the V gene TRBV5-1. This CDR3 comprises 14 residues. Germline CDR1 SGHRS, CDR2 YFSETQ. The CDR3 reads CASSFGLTGNTIYF.

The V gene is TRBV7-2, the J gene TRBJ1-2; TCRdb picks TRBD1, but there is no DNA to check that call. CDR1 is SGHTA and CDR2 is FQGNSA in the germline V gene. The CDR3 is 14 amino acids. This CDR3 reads CASSLALGRRGYTF.

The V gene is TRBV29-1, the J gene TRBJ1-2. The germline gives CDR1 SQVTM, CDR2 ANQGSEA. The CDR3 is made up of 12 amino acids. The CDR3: CSVADDRFGYTF.

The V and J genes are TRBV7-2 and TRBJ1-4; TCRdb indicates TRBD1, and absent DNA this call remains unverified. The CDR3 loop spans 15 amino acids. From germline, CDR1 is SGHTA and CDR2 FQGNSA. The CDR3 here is CASRKQGATNEKLFF. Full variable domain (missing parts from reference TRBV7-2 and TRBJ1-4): GAGVSQSPSNKVTEKGKDVELRCDPISGHTALYWYRQSLGQGLEFLIYFQGNSAPDKSGLPSDRFSAERTGGSVSTLTIQRTQQEDSAVYLCASRKQGATNEKLFFGSGTQLSVL.

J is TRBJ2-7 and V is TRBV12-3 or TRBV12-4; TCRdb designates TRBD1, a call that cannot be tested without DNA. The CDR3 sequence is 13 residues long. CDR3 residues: CASSRQSGDEQYF.

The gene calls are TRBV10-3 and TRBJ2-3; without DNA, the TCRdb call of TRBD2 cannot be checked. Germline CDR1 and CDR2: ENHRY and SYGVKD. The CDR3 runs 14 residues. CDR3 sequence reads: CAIRPAVNTDTQYF.

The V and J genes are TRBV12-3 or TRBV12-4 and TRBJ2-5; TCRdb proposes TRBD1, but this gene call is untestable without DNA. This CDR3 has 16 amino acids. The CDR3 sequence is CASSFPDIIQLGTQYF.

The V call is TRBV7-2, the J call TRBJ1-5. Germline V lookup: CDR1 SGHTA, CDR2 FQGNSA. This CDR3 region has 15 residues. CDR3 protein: CASSLDVRGNQPQHF.